This T cell receptor beta chain was retrieved from a study of blood T cell repertoires in COVID-19. Study details: From the United States, Italy and Spain came samples of acute and convalescent COVID-19. PBMCs, B-cell-depleted T cells, or T cells were the source of the cDNA or gDNA that made up the material.

CDR3 size: 15 residues. In germline, CDR1 is LNHDA, CDR2 SQIVND (reference sequence). Trimming removed 3 bases from V and 5 bases from J, with 14 bases in between. In the original processing: Reference gene primers were amplified, and this amplification served to estimate nucleated cell counts. Assay: immunoSEQ multiplex PCR; the TCRdb copy retains only in-frame clones and omits some. D and trimming come from the DNA, and the V and J calls and clone size come from that table. Found here are over 90,000 clones, around 87% of them singletons; the top ten hold 20%. The sample taken for sequencing was peripheral blood. This clonotype was obtained from a human donor in a cohort sampled during active COVID-19. J is TRBJ2-1 and V is TRBV19; D is undetermined. The CDR3 nucleotides are TGTGCCAGTAGTATGCCAGCTTACTATCACAATGAGCAGTTCTTC. Translated, it gives CASSMPAYYHNEQFF.